This T cell receptor beta chain was sequenced for a study of T-cell memory formation after mild COVID-19. Study-level background: The two donors had largely donor-specific TCR clusters.

The CDR3 is made up of 15 amino acids. CDR1 SEHNR and CDR2 FQNEAQ come from the germline V gene (reference sequence). V dropped 1 base and J dropped 3 bases, with 10 bases sitting between them. From the 5' RACE reads, TCRdb called clonotypes with MiXCR, one entry per CDR3 protein. Here the sample spans tens of thousands of distinct CDR3 sequences, more than 11% being singletons. The clonotype originates from an adult woman who had mild COVID-19 (a few samples of this study predate the infection). Cell type and time point are not known. The sequenced material came from PBMCs or a T cell subset sorted from them (not recorded which). The chain recombines TRBV7-9 with TRBJ2-1, with D tentatively TRBD1 (5 bases). The CDR3 DNA reads TGTGCCAGCAGCTTAGAAGGGGATCTCTACAATGAGCAGTTCTTC. It specifies CASSLEGDLYNEQFF.